This T cell receptor beta chain was sequenced during a study of cytomegalovirus exposure and HLA in healthy donors. The study's findings and limits: Three CMV-associated chains were confirmed in vitro to be specific for CMV antigens.

Trimming took off 1 base at V and 10 bases at J, with 14 bases between the two ends. The CDR3 consists of 13 residues. Germline V gene sequence: CDR1 SGHDT, CDR2 YYEEEE. 60 Vbeta and 13 Jbeta primers were used in PCR. TCRdb keeps only in-frame clones here, not all; method: immunoSEQ multiplex PCR. The sample gives some 160,000 clones, roughly 85% of which show up once; 8.5% is in the top ten. Points on this clone: Its antigen is unidentified.

Sample: PBMCs. This chain joins TRBV5-6 and TRBJ1-1; D is uncertain. The clonotype originates from a male donor in good health and CMV-seropositive. CDR3 bases: TGTGCCAGCAGCTTGTCGTCCGGGATAATAGCTTTCTTT. Its protein is CASSLSSGIIAFF. Full variable domain (remainder filled in from reference TRBV5-6 and TRBJ1-1): DAGVTQSPTHLIKTRGQQVTLRCSPKSGHDTVSWYQQALGQGPQFIFQYYEEEERQRGNFPDRFSGHQFPNYSSELNVNALLLGDSALYLCASSLSSGIIAFFGQGTRLTVV.